This TCR beta chain was identified in a study of shared clonotypes between healthy human individuals. Study-wide background: The donors, a couple of women and three men, were aged 18 to 49. CD4 naive and memory got three plates each, CD8 naive two, CD8 memory one. General study points: Relative to clonotypes present in all four donors, those not shared had lower generation probabilities.

The table came from immunoSEQ multiplex PCR; TCRdb's copy has only in-frame clones and leaves some out. The data contain around 2.1 million clones, roughly 91% of them singletons. Naive CD8 cells lacked CD45RO and underwent positive selection for CCR7, leaving out terminally differentiated effector memory CD45RA+ cells. The CDR3 covers 16 residues. Germline V gives CDR1 SGHTA, CDR2 FQGNSA. Trimming cost V 1 base and J 2 bases, with 12 bases left between them. On this clone: The antigen is not known.

The receptor's source is a man between 18 and 29 years old in good health. Some clones in this sample may be carry-over from other donors' samples. The rearrangement links TRBV7-2 to TRBJ1-5; tentative D call: TRBD1 (6 bases). What was sequenced was naive CD8+ T cells from PBMCs. The CDR3 region has the DNA TGTGCCAGCAGCTTAGAGAGGGCAGGGGGCAATCAGCCCCAGCATTTT. This translates into CASSLERAGGNQPQHF.